The clone carrying this T cell receptor beta chain was detected a few times. The antigen remains unidentified. At one of its ends the junction is not consistent with the germline gene, which may arise from a read error. A single record per CDR3 protein comes from TCRdb applying MiXCR to the 5' RACE reads. The table shows under 950,000 distinct CDR3 sequences, with around a fifth occurring only once. The CDR3 is made up of 11 amino acids. The germline gives CDR1 MDHEN, CDR2 SYDVKM. These data come from a study of CD8 T cells in ankylosing spondylitis. The study's findings and limits: Ankylosing spondylitis blood appeared to carry a characteristic TCR beta motif of eight or nine highly homologous variants. In reactive arthritis synovial fluid and blood, some motif variants had been reported before.

The chain joins TRBV28 to TRBJ2-7, with 9 bases aligning to TRBD1. The source material was blood, either unsorted or a sorted T cell fraction (not recorded which). This receptor was identified in a male donor with ankylosing spondylitis. The CDR3 DNA is TGTGCCAGCAGTCAACGGGACAGGGTAGACTTC. It is translated as CASSQRDRVDF.